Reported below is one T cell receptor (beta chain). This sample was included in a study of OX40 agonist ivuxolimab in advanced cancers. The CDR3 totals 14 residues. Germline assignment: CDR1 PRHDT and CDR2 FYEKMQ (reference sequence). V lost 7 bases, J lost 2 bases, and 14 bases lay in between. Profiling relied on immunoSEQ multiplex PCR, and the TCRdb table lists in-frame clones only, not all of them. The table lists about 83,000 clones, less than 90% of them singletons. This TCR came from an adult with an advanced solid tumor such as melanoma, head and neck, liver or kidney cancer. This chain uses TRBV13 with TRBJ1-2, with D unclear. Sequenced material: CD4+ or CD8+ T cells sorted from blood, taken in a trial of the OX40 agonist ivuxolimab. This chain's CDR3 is CASTLNGRNYGYTF. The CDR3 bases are TGTGCCAGCACCCTGAACGGAAGGAACTATGGCTACACCTTC.